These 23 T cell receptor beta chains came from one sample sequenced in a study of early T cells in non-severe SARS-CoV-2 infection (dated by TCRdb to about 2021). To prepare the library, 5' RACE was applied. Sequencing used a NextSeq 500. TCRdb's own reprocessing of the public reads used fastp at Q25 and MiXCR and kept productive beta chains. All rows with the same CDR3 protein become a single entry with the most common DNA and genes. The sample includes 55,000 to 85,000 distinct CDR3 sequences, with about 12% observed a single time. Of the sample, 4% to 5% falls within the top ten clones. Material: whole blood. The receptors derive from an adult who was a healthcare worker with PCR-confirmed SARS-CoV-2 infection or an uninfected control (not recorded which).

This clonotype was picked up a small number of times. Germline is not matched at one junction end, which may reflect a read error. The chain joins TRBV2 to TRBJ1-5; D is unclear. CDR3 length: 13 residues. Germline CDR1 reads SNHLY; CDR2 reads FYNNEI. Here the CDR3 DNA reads TGTGCCAGCAATGAACAGCTCAATCAGCCCCAGCATTTT. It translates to CASNEQLNQPQHF. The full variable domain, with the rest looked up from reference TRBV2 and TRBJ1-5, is EPEVTQTPSHQVTQMGQEVILRCVPISNHLYFYWYRQILGQKVEFLVSFYNNEISEKSEIFDDQFSVERPDGSNFTLKIRSTKLEDSAMYFCASNEQLNQPQHFGDGTRLSIL.

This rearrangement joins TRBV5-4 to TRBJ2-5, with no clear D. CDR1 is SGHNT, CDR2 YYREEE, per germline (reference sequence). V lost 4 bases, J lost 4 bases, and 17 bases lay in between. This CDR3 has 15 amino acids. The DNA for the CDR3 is TGTGCCAGCAGCCCGAGGACGGTGATGGGAGAGACCCAGTACTTC. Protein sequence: CASSPRTVMGETQYF.

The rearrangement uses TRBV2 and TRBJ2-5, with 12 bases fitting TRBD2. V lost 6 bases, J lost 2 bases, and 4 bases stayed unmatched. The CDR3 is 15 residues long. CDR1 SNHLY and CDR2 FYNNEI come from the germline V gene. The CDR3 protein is CASRGLAGGQETQYF. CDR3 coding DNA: TGTGCCAGCAGAGGGCTAGCGGGGGGGCAAGAGACCCAGTACTTC. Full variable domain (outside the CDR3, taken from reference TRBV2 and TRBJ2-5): EPEVTQTPSHQVTQMGQEVILRCVPISNHLYFYWYRQILGQKVEFLVSFYNNEISEKSEIFDDQFSVERPDGSNFTLKIRSTKLEDSAMYFCASRGLAGGQETQYFGPGTRLLVL.

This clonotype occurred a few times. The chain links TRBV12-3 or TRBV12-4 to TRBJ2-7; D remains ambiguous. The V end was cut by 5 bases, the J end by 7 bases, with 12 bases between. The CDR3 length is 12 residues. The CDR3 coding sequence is TGTGCCAGCAGTCCGGACCACTTGGAGCAGTACTTC. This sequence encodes CASSPDHLEQYF.

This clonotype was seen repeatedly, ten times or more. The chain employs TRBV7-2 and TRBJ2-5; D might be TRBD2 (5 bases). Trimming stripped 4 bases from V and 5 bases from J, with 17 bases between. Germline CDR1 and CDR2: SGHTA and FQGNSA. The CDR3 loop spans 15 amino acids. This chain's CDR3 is CASSSGRRKAETQYF. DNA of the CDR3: TGTGCCAGCAGCTCTGGGCGGAGGAAGGCCGAGACCCAGTACTTC.

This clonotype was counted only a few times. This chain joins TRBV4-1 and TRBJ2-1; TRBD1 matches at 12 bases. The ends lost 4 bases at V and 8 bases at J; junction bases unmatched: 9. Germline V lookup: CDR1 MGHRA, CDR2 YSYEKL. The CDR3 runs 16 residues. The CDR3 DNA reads TGCGCCAGCAGCCCGTCCGGGACAGGGGGCTTCGATGAGCAGTTCTTC. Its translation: CASSPSGTGGFDEQFF.

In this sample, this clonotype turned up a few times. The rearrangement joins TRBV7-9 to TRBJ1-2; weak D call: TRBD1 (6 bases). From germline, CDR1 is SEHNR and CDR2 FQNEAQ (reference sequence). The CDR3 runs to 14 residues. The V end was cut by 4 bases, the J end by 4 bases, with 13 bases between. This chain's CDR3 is CASSSDGQRYGYTF. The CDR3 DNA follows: TGTGCCAGCAGCTCAGATGGACAGCGCTATGGCTACACCTTC.

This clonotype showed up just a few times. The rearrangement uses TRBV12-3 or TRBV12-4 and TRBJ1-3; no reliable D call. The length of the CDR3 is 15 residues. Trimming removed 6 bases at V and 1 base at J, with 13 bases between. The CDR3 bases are TGTGCCAGCAGCACCGCGACTCTTTCTGGAAACACCATATATTTT. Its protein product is CASSTATLSGNTIYF.

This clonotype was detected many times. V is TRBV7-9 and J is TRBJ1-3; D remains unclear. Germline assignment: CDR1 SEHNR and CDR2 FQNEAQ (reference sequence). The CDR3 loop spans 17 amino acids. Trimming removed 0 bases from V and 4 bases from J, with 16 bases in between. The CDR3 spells CASSLAGSRTYGNTIYF. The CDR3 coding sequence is TGTGCCAGCAGCTTAGCGGGCAGCCGGACGTACGGAAACACCATATATTTT. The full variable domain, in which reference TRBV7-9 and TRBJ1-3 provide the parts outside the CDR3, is DTGVSQNPRHKITKRGQNVTFRCDPISEHNRLYWYRQTLGQGPEFLTYFQNEAQLEKSRLLSDRFSAERPKGSFSTLEIQRTEQGDSAMYLCASSLAGSRTYGNTIYFGEGSWLTVV.

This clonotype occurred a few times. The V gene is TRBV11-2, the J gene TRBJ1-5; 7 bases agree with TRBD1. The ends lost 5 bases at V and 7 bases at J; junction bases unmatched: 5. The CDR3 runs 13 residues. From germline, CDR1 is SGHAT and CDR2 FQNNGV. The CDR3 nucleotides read TGTGCCAGCAGCACCCAGGGGGGACAGCCCCAGCATTTT. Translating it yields CASSTQGGQPQHF.

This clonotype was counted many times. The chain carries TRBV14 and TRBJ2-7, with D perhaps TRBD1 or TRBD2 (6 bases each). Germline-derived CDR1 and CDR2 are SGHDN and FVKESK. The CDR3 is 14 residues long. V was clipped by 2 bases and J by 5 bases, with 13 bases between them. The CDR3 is CASSQLKGGNEQYF. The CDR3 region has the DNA TGTGCCAGCAGCCAACTTAAAGGGGGGAACGAGCAGTACTTC.

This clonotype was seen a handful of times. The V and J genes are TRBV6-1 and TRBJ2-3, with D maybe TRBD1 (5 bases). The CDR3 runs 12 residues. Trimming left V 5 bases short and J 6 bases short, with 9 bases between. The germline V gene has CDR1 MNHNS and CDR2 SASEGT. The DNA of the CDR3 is TGTGCCAGCAGTCAAGGGGTGGATACGCAGTATTTT. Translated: CASSQGVDTQYF.

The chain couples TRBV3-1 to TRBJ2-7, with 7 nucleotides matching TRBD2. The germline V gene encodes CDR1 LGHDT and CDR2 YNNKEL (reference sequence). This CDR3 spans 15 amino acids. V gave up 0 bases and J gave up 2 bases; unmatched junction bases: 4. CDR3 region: CASSQDAAGPYEQYF. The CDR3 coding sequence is TGTGCCAGCAGCCAAGATGCAGCGGGGCCCTACGAGCAGTACTTC.

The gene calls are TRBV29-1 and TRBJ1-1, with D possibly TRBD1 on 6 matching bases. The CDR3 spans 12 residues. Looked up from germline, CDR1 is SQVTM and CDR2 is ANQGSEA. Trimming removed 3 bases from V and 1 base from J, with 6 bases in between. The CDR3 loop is CSVETGNTEAFF. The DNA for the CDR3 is TGCAGCGTTGAGACAGGGAACACTGAAGCTTTCTTT.

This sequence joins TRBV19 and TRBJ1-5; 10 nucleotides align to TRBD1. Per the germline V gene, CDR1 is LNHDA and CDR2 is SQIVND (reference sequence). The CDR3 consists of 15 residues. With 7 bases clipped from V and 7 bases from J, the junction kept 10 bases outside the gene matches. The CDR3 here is CASMGRQGAEQPQHF. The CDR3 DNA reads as TGTGCCAGTATGGGAAGACAGGGGGCAGAGCAGCCCCAGCATTTT. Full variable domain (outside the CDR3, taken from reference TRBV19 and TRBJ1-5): DGGITQSPKYLFRKEGQNVTLSCEQNLNHDAMYWYRQDPGQGLRLIYYSQIVNDFQKGDIAEGYSVSREKKESFPLTVTSAQKNPTAFYLCASMGRQGAEQPQHFGDGTRLSIL.

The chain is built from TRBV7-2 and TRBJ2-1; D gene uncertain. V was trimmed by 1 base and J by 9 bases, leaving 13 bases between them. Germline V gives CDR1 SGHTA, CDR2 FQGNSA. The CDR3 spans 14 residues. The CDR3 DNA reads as TGTGCCAGCAGCTTAGGCTTCGCATCAGGTGAGCAGTTCTTC. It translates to CASSLGFASGEQFF.

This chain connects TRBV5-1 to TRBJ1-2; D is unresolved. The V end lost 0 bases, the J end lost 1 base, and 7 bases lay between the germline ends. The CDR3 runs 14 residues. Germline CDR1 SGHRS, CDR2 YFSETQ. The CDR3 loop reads CASSLADGNYGYTF. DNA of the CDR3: TGCGCCAGCAGCTTGGCGGACGGTAACTATGGCTACACCTTC.

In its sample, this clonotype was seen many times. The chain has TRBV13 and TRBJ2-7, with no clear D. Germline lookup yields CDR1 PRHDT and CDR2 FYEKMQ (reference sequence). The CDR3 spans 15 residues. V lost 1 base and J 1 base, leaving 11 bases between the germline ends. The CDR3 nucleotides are TGTGCCAGCAGCTTAGTAGGAGCCCCGTCCTACGAGCAGTACTTC. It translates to CASSLVGAPSYEQYF.

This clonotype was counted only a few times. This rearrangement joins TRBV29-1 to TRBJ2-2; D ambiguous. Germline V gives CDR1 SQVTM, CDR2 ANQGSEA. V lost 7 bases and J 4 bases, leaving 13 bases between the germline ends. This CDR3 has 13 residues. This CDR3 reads CSGRPGGTGELFF. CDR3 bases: TGCAGCGGCCGACCCGGTGGCACCGGGGAGCTGTTTTTT.

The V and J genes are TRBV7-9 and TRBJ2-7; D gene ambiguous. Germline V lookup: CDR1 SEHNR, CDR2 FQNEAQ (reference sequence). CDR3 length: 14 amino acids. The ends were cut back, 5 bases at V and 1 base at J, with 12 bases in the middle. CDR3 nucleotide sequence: TGTGCCAGCAGCCCTGAAGGACGATCCTACGAGCAGTACTTC. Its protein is CASSPEGRSYEQYF.

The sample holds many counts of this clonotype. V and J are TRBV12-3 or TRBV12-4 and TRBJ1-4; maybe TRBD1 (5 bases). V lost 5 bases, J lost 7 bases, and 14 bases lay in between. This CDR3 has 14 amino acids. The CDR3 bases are TGTGCCAGCAGTGCGAGTGGAAGGGGTGAAAAACTGTTTTTT. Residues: CASSASGRGEKLFF.

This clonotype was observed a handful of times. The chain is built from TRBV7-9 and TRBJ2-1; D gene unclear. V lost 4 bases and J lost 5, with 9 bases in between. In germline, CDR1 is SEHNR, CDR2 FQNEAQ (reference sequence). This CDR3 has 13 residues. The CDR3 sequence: CASSSTSHNEQFF. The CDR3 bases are TGTGCCAGCAGCTCAACGTCCCACAATGAGCAGTTCTTC. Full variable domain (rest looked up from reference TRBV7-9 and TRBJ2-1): DTGVSQNPRHKITKRGQNVTFRCDPISEHNRLYWYRQTLGQGPEFLTYFQNEAQLEKSRLLSDRFSAERPKGSFSTLEIQRTEQGDSAMYLCASSSTSHNEQFFGPGTRLTVL.

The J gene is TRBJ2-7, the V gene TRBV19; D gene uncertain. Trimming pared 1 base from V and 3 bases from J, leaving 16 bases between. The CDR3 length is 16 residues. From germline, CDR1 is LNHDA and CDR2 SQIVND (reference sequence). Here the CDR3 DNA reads TGTGCCAGTAGTATAGTGGGTACCTACGGGTACTACGAGCAGTACTTC. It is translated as CASSIVGTYGYYEQYF.